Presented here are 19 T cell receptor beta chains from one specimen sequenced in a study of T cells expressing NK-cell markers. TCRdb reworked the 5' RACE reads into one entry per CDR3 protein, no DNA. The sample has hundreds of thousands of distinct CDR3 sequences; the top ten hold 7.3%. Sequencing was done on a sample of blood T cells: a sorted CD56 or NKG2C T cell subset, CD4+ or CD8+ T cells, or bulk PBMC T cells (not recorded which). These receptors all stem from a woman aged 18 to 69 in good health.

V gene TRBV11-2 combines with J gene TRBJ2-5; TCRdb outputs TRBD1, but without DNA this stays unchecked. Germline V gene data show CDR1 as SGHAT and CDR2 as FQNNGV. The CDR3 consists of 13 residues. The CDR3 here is CASSVRGTETQYF.

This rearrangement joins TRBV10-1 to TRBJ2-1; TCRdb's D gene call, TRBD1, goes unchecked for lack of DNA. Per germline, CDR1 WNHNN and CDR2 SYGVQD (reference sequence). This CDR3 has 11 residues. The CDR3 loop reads CASSTGLEQFF.

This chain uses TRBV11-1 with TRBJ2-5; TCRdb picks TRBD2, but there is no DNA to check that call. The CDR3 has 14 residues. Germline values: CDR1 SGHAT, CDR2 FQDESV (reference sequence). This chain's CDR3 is CASSLRAVQETQYF.

CDR3 loop: CASSTLPFEQFF. The V and J genes are TRBV19 and TRBJ2-1; TCRdb's D call, TRBD2, is unchecked because there is no DNA. Germline values: CDR1 LNHDA, CDR2 SQIVND (reference sequence). This CDR3 has 12 residues. Looking up the rest from reference TRBV19 and TRBJ2-1 gives the full variable domain: DGGITQSPKYLFRKEGQNVTLSCEQNLNHDAMYWYRQDPGQGLRLIYYSQIVNDFQKGDIAEGYSVSREKKESFPLTVTSAQKNPTAFYLCASSTLPFEQFFGPGTRLTVL.

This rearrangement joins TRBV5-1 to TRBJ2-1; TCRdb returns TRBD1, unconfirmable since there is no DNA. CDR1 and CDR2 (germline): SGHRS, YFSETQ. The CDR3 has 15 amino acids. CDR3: CASSLGTGGVGEQFF.

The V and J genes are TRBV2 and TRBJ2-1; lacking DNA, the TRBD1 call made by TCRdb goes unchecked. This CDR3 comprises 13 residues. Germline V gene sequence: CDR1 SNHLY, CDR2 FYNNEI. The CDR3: CASRGARGNEQFF.

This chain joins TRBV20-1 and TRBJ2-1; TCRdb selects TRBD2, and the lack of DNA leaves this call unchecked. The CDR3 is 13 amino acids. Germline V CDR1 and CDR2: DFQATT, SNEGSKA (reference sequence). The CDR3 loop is CSALLGTSLEQFF.

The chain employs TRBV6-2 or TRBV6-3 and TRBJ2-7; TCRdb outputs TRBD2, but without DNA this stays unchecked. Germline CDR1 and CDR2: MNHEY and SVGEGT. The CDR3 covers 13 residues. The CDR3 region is CASSYWREGEQYF.

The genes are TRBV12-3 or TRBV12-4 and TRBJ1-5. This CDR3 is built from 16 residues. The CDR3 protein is CASRLQGEGGNQPQHF.

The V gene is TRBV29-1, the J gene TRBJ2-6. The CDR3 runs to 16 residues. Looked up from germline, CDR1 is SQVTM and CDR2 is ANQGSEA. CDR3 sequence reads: CSVGPEGSSGANVLTF.

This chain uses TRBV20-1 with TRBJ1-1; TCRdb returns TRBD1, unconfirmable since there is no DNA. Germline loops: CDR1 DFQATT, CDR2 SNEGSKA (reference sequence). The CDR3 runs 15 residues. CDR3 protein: CSAREVYRGNTEAFF.

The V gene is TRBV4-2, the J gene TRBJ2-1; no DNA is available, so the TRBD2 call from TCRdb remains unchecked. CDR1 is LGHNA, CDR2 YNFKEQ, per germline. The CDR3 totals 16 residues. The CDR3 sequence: CASSDRGTSGYNEQFF.

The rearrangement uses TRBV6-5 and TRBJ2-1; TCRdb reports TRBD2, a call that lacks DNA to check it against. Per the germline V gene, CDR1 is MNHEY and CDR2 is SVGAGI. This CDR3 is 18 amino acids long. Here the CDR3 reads CASSYTLSLAGEWVEQFF.

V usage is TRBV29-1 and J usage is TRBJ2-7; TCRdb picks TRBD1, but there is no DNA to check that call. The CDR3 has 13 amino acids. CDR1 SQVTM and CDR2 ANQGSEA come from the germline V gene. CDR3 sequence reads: CSYRDGGSYEQYF.

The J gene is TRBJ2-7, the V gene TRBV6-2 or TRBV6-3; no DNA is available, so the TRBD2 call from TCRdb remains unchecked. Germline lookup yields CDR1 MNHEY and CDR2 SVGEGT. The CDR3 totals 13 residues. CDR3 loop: CASRVAGGYEQYF.

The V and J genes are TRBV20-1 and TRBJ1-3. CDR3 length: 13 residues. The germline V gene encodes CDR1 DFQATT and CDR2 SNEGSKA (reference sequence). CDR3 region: CSATGDPGNTIYF.

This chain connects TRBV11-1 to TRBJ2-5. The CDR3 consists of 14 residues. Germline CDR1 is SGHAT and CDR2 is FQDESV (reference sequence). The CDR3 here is CASSSSGESETQYF.

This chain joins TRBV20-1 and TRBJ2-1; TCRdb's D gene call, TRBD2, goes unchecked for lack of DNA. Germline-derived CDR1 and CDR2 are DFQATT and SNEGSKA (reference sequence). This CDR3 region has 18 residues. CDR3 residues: CSARVSGGLAGSYNEQFF.

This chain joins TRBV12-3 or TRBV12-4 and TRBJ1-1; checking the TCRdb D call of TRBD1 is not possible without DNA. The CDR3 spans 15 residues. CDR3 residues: CASSDPGRPNTEAFF.